The 5 T cell receptor beta chains below come from one sample, sequenced in a study of yellow fever vaccine responses in identical twins. Each CDR3 protein is one row after TCRdb ran MiXCR on the RT-PCR reads. This table has around 5,300 distinct CDR3 sequences, 86% appearing once. Sequences were derived from T cells from blood (PBMCs), unsorted or a sorted subset (not recorded which), sampled before or after yellow fever vaccination (not recorded which). Receptors originate from a woman aged 18-35 years who received the yellow fever vaccine.

This rearrangement joins TRBV11-3 to TRBJ1-1, with 8 bases that match TRBD1. This CDR3 contains 14 residues. The V and J ends lost 5 bases and 4 bases, in that order; junction bases with no gene match: 6. Germline V gene data show CDR1 as SGHNT and CDR2 as YENEEA. CDR3 amino acids: CASSRQGASTEAFF. In DNA form, the CDR3 reads TGTGCCAGCAGCCGTCAGGGGGCAAGCACTGAAGCTTTCTTT.

The rearrangement joins TRBV11-1 to TRBJ1-5; D uncertain. CDR1 and CDR2 from the germline V gene are SGHAT and FQDESV (reference sequence). V was cut by 5 bases and J by 7 bases, with 12 bases left in between. The CDR3 is 13 amino acids. The CDR3 sequence: CASSARGSQPQHF. The CDR3 DNA is TGTGCCAGCAGCGCCAGAGGAAGCCAGCCCCAGCATTTT.

The CDR3 is CASSPSRDGTDTQYF. The CDR3 nucleotides are TGTGCCAGCAGCCCCTCCCGGGACGGCACAGATACGCAGTATTTT. The chain couples TRBV28 to TRBJ2-3; D is possibly TRBD1 or TRBD2 (5 bases each). V lost 6 bases and J lost 1, with 14 bases in between. CDR1 is MDHEN, CDR2 SYDVKM, per germline. The CDR3 covers 15 residues.

This clonotype was counted a few times. The rearrangement uses TRBV27 and TRBJ1-2, with a possible D match to TRBD1 (5 bases). CDR3 size: 16 residues. Germline CDR1 is MNHEY and CDR2 is SMNVEV (reference sequence). V lost 6 bases, J lost 5 bases, and 22 bases lay in between. CDR3 region: CASSPGPGPLLYGYTF. The CDR3 DNA follows: TGTGCCAGCAGCCCCGGGCCGGGGCCGCTGCTTTATGGCTACACCTTC.

This sequence joins TRBV24-1 and TRBJ1-5, with D hard to call. Deletions cut 1 base from V and 5 bases from J, with 8 bases between. CDR3 length: 14 residues. Per the germline V gene, CDR1 is KGHDR and CDR2 is SFDVKD. CDR3 in amino acids: CATSDFGQYQPQHF. The DNA for the CDR3 is TGTGCCACCAGTGATTTTGGGCAGTATCAGCCCCAGCATTTT.